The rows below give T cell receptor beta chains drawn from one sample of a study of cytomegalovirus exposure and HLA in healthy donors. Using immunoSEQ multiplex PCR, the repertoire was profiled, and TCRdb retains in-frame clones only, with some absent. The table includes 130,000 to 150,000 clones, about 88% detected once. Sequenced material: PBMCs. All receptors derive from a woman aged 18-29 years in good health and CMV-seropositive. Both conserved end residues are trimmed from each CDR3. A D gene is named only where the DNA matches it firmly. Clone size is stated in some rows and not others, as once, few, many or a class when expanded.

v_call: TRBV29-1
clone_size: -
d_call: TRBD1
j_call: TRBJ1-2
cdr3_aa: SVEDRYRGQGLDYGYT

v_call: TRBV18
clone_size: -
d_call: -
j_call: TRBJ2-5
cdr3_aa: ASSPQRQDQETQY

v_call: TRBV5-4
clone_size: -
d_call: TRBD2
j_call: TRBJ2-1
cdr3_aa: ASSLLWRGGHNEQF

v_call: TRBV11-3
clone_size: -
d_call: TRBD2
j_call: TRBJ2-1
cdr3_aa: ASSPFRSSGGAYNEQF

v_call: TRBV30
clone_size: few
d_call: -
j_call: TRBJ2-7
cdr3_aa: AWSAAYEQY

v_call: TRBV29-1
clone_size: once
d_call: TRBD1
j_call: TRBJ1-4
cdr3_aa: SVTGDRFATNEKLF

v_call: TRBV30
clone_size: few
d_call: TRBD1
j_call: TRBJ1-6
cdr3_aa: ASHPGQGAAPPLH

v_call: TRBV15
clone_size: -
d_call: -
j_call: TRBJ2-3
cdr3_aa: ATSRDLGSGGAGDTQY

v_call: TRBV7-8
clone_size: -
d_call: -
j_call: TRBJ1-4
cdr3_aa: ASSLGASGDEKLF

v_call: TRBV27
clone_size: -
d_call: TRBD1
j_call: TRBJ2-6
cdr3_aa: ASSFGQGAPGANVLT

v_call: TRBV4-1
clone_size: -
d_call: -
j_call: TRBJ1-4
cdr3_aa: ASSQREVDEKLF

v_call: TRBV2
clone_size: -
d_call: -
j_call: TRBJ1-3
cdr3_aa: ASSEGQAKSGNTIY

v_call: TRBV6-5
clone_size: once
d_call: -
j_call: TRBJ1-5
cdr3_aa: ASSLSPMQPQH

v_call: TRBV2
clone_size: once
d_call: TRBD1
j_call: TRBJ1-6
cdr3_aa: ASSGGQGSSPLH

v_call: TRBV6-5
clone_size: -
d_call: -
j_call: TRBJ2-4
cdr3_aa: ASSYLTSTY

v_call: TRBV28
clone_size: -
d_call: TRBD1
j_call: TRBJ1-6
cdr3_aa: ASSYTGVTDSPLH

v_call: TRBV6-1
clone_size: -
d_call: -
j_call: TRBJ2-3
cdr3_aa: ASMGADTQY

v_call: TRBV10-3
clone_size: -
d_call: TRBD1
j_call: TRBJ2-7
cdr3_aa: AISESRPGGNEQY

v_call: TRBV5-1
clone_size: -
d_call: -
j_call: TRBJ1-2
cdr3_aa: ASSSGGAVGAYGYT

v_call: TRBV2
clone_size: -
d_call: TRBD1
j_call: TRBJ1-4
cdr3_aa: ASSEKGDSVYTNEKLF

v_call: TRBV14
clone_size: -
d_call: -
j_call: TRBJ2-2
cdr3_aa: ASSRGLGGAGELF

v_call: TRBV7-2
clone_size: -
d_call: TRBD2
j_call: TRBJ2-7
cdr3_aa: ASGVAGGSVAYEQY

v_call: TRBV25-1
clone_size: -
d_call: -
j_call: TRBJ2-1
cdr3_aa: ASSAPSPGYNEQF

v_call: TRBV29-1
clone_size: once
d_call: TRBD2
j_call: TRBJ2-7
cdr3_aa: SVESRGDYEQY

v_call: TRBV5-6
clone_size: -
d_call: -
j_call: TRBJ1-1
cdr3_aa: ASSSAGGNTEAF

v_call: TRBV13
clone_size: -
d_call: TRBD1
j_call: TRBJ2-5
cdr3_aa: ASSDTQGAGRETQY

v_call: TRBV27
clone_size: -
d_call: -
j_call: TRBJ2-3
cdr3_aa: ASSLEASFTDTQY

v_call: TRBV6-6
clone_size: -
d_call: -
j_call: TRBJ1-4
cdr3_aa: ASSYGGELF

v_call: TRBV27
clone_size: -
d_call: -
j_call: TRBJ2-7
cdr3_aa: ASRLRVRRGPYEQY

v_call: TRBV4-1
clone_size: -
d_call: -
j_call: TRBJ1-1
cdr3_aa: ASSHTPTAKEFSTEAF

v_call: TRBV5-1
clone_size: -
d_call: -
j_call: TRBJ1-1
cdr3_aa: ASTPRGEVAEAF

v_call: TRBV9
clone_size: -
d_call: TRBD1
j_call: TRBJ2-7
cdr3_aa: ASSVGTGGAFYEQY

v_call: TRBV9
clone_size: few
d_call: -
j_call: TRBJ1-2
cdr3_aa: ASSAYGYYGYT

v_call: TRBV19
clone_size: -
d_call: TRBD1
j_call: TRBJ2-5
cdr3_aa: ASSADRETQY

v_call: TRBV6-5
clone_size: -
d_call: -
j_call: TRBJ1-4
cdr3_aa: ASSTARRGNEKLF

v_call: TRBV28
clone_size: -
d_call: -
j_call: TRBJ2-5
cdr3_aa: ASSPTVLVGETQY

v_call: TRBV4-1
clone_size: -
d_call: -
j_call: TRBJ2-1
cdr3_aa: ASSQDPTLGEQF

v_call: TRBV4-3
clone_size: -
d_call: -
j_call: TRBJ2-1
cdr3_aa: ASSQEPGEASYNEQF